One sample yielded the 23 T cell receptor beta chains listed below, sequenced in a study of tissue T cells after allogeneic stem cell transplantation. Time point of the sample: mouse harvest day 7 after allogeneic transplant. The graft held 10^6 splenic CD5+ T cells and 10^7 T-cell-depleted bone marrow cells. Assay used: immunoSEQ multiplex PCR; TCRdb lists only in-frame clones, some missing. The data contain over 5,500 clones, approximately 48% of them singletons. Sequenced input: skin. The receptors originated from a female BALB/c mouse given C57BL/6 T cells with graft-versus-host disease after an allogeneic hematopoietic cell transplant.

This clone was seen a few times. Genes here carry mouse names. The read gets to within 1 residue of the CDR3 end, and the germline J gene fills in the rest. This sequence joins TRBV23 and TRBJ2-3; whether TRBD2, the table's D call, matches the DNA was not checked. CDR1 is KGHTA and CDR2 is FQNQQP in the germline V gene. This CDR3 is built from 15 residues. The sequenced part of the CDR3 DNA is TGCTCCAGCAGTCAGTGGGGGGGCACTGCAGAAACGCTGTAT. Encoded protein: CSSSQWGGTAETLY. The whole CDR3 sequence is CSSSQWGGTAETLYF.

A word on this clone: Gene names refer to mouse genes. The CDR3 end is not reached by the read, which stops 1 residue before it; the germline J gene fills it in. The chain is built from TRBV19 and TRBJ1-4; D possibly corresponds to TRBD1 (5 bases). Germline assignment: CDR1 FNHDT and CDR2 SITEND (reference sequence). CDR3 length: 15 residues. Trimming took 3 bases from V and 4 from J, leaving 13 bases between them. The covered CDR3 bases are TGTGCCAGCAGTACACCGGGACGAATCAACGAAAGATTATTT. This translates into CASSTPGRINERLF. The complete CDR3 sequence is CASSTPGRINERLFF.

By share, this clone ranks as medium-sized. Each gene name is a mouse one. The CDR3 end is not reached by the read, which stops 1 residue before it; the germline J gene fills it in. This sequence joins TRBV26 and TRBJ1-1, with D maybe TRBD1 (6 bases). Germline loops: CDR1 KGHPV, CDR2 FQNQEV (reference sequence). The CDR3 loop spans 13 amino acids. Trimming stripped 6 bases from V and 0 bases from J, with 8 bases between. Incomplete CDR3 DNA: TGTGCCAGCAGGGGACAAGCAAACACAGAAGTCTTC. It is translated as CASRGQANTEVF. The whole CDR3 reads CASRGQANTEVFF.

In the case of this clone: Gene names and germline refer to mouse. The read halts 1 residue ahead of the CDR3 end, with the missing end drawn from the germline J gene. The V gene is TRBV26, the J gene TRBJ2-1; possible D gene TRBD1, 6 bases. This CDR3 spans 14 amino acids. V was pared by 2 bases and J by 4 bases, with 9 bases between. CDR1 is KGHPV, CDR2 FQNQEV, per germline (reference sequence). The CDR3 reads CASSLMDSYAEQFF. Incomplete CDR3 DNA: TGTGCCAGCAGTCTGATGGACAGTTATGCTGAGCAGTTC.

This clone was seen only once. The genes are named according to mouse. The CDR3 end falls 1 residue outside the read, so it is completed with the germline J gene. The gene calls are TRBV2 and TRBJ2-7, with TRBD2 identical over 8 bases. V was clipped by 0 bases and J by 7 bases; unmatched bases: 8. Germline V gives CDR1 LGHNA, CDR2 YSYQKL. The CDR3 is 15 residues long. CDR3 protein: CASSQDMGGAREQYF. CDR3 DNA (partial): TGTGCCAGCAGCCAAGACATGGGGGGGGCGCGAGAACAGTAC.

With respect to this clone: All gene names here are mouse names. Coverage ceases 1 residue before the CDR3 finishes, and the germline J gene fills in the end. This chain connects TRBV23 to TRBJ2-5; whether TRBD1, the table's D call, matches the DNA was not checked. The CDR3 has 15 residues. Germline-derived CDR1 and CDR2 are KGHTA and FQNQQP. CDR3 amino acids: CSSSRDRGRQDTQYF. The sequenced part of the CDR3 DNA is TGCTCCAGCAGTCGGGACAGGGGAAGGCAAGACACCCAGTAC.

As regards this clone: Genes and germline are mouse. The read terminates 1 residue before the CDR3 end, so the remaining end is supplied by the germline J gene. This sequence joins TRBV26 and TRBJ1-3; D not resolved. The CDR3 loop spans 14 amino acids. V lost 3 bases to trimming and J lost 0 bases, with 6 bases between them. Germline values: CDR1 KGHPV, CDR2 FQNQEV (reference sequence). CDR3: CASSLRNSGNTLYF. The sequenced CDR3 bases are TGTGCCAGCAGTCTCAGGAATTCTGGAAATACGCTCTAT.

Points on this clone: Gene names and germline refer to mouse. The read ends 1 residue early relative to the CDR3; the germline J gene fills the gap. The chain uses TRBV3 and TRBJ2-7, with a weak D call TRBD2 (7 bases). Germline loops: CDR1 SNHLY, CDR2 FYNGKV (reference sequence). V was cut by 2 bases and J by 6 bases, with 14 bases left in between. The CDR3 extends over 14 amino acids. Here the CDR3 reads CASSLRRGAGEQYF. The CDR3 bases that were read are TGTGCCAGCAGCTTACGACGGGGGGCGGGTGAACAGTAC.

This clone appeared a few times. Gene and germline names: mouse. From the germline J gene comes the end of the CDR3, since the read stops 1 residue before it. The chain joins TRBV26 to TRBJ2-4; TRBD2 matches at 9 bases. The V gene end was trimmed by 3 bases and the J gene end by 6 bases; junction bases not matched to a gene: 4. Germline V gene sequence: CDR1 KGHPV, CDR2 FQNQEV (reference sequence). The CDR3 is 14 residues long. The sequenced part of the CDR3 DNA is TGTGCCAGCAGTCTTGCACTGGGGGGCAACACCTTGTAC. Amino acid sequence: CASSLALGGNTLY. The complete CDR3 sequence is CASSLALGGNTLYF.

This clone was observed once. The gene names here belong to mouse. CDR3: CSSSQSGNTEVFF. The covered CDR3 bases are TGCTCCAGCAGTCAATCCGGTAACACAGAAGTCTTC. The chain links TRBV23 to TRBJ1-1. The read comes to an end 1 residue before the CDR3 does, leaving the germline J gene to fill in the end. Germline V gene lookup returns CDR1 KGHTA and CDR2 FQNQQP. This CDR3 has 13 residues.

A remark on this clone: Mouse names are used for the genes. The DNA ends 1 residue before the CDR3 does, and the rest of the CDR3 is filled in from the germline J gene. The chain has TRBV13-1 and TRBJ2-2; 12 bases are shared with TRBD2. V lost 5 bases and J lost 2; bases outside the gene matches: 4. The CDR3 totals 16 residues. Germline V gene lookup returns CDR1 NSHNY and CDR2 SYGAGN. CDR3 DNA, as far as it was read: TGTGCCAGCAGAGACTGGGGGGGCGCGAACACCGGGCAGCTCTAC. Translation: CASRDWGGANTGQLY. The CDR3 in full is CASRDWGGANTGQLYF.

Comment on this clone: The gene symbols are mouse symbols. The read halts 1 residue ahead of the CDR3 end, with the missing end drawn from the germline J gene. The V call is TRBV12-1, the J call TRBJ2-1; 8 bases are a match to TRBD2. The CDR3 contains 14 residues. Germline CDR1 SGHSN, CDR2 HYEKVE. The V gene end was trimmed by 2 bases and the J gene end by 3 bases; junction bases not matched to a gene: 2. The CDR3 sequence: CASSPGGRYAEQFF. The part of the CDR3 DNA that was read is TGTGCCAGCTCTCCGGGGGGGCGCTATGCTGAGCAGTTC.

A word on this clone: Gene names denote mouse genes. Read coverage stops 1 residue before the CDR3 terminus; the germline J gene supplies the remainder. The rearrangement joins TRBV3 to TRBJ1-1, with D possibly being TRBD1 (6 bases). The CDR3 sequence is 14 residues long. Germline lookup yields CDR1 SNHLY and CDR2 FYNGKV (reference sequence). Between the trimmed V and J ends, which lost 2 bases and 4 bases, there was a span of 11 bases. The sequenced part of the CDR3 DNA is TGTGCCAGCAGCTTATACAGGGTGGGCACAGAAGTCTTC. It encodes CASSLYRVGTEVF. The whole CDR3 protein reads CASSLYRVGTEVFF.

As concerns this clone: Gene names refer to mouse genes. The CDR3 region is CASTTGYGTEVFF. The sequenced CDR3 bases are TGTGCCAGCACAACAGGCTACGGCACAGAAGTCTTC. The V gene is TRBV13-3, the J gene TRBJ1-1; TRBD1 is a possible D gene (5 bases). Coverage ceases 1 residue before the CDR3 finishes, and the germline J gene fills in the end. Germline CDR1 is NNHDY and CDR2 is SYVADS. The CDR3 covers 13 residues. The V and J ends lost 6 bases and 4 bases respectively, with 13 bases between them.

As concerns this clone: Gene labels here are mouse ones. Read data end 1 residue before the CDR3 end; the end is taken from the germline J gene. The chain links TRBV26 to TRBJ1-1; weak D call: TRBD1 (5 bases). The CDR3 is made up of 11 amino acids. Germline V CDR1 and CDR2: KGHPV, FQNQEV (reference sequence). The ends were cut back, 3 bases at V and 10 bases at J, with 9 bases in the middle. The CDR3: CASSLTGPVFF. The DNA read from the CDR3 is TGTGCCAGCAGTCTAACGGGGCCAGTCTTC.

This clone turned up a few times. The gene symbols are mouse symbols. The read is 1 residue too short to cover the CDR3 end, so that end is filled in from the germline J gene. The rearrangement joins TRBV26 to TRBJ2-1; tentative D call: TRBD2 (5 bases). With 4 bases removed from V and 0 bases from J, the gap between germline ends came to 7 bases. The germline gives CDR1 KGHPV, CDR2 FQNQEV (reference sequence). The CDR3 covers 14 residues. The CDR3 bases that were read are TGTGCCAGCAGTCGGCTGGGTAACTATGCTGAGCAGTTC. This gives the protein CASSRLGNYAEQF. The entire CDR3 protein is CASSRLGNYAEQFF.

On this clone itself: The gene names given are mouse names. The read is 1 residue too short to cover the CDR3 end, so that end is filled in from the germline J gene. The J gene is TRBJ2-5, the V gene TRBV15; no firm D call. This CDR3 is 12 amino acids long. V was shortened by 1 base and J by 6 bases, with 5 bases between the two germline ends. Germline V CDR1 and CDR2: SGHND, FRSKSL. Partial CDR3 DNA: TGTGCCAGCAGTTTAGGCAGTGACACCCAGTAC. It specifies CASSLGSDTQY. The entire CDR3 protein is CASSLGSDTQYF.

A remark on this clone: Gene labels here are mouse ones. Read data end 1 residue before the CDR3 end; the end is taken from the germline J gene. J is TRBJ1-2 and V is TRBV26, with TRBD1 identical over 10 bases. The germline V gene encodes CDR1 KGHPV and CDR2 FQNQEV (reference sequence). CDR3 length: 15 residues. V lost 3 bases to trimming and J lost 2 bases; unmatched junction nucleotides: 3. CDR3 DNA, as far as it was read: TGTGCCAGCAGTCTCCGGACAGGGGGGAACTCCGACTACACC. It specifies CASSLRTGGNSDYT. The entire CDR3 sequence reads CASSLRTGGNSDYTF.

This clone came up a few times. The gene names given are mouse names. The read ends 1 residue shy of where the CDR3 ends; the end is completed using the germline J gene. The rearrangement links TRBV26 to TRBJ2-2, with 9 bases fitting TRBD1. The CDR3 contains 16 residues. V was clipped by 4 bases and J by 0 bases; unmatched bases: 3. The germline CDR1 and CDR2 sequences are KGHPV and FQNQEV (reference sequence). The CDR3 loop is CASSPWDRANTGQLYF. Partial CDR3 DNA: TGTGCCAGCAGTCCGTGGGACAGGGCAAACACCGGGCAGCTCTAC.

Details on this clone: The genes are named according to mouse. The CDR3 end falls 1 residue outside the read, so it is completed with the germline J gene. The V gene is TRBV31, the J gene TRBJ2-3; D is unresolved. The CDR3 is made up of 14 amino acids. The germline CDR1 and CDR2 sequences are GKSSPN and SITVG. The V gene lost 0 bases and the J gene lost 3 bases, with 10 bases spanning the gap. The part of the CDR3 DNA that was read is TGTGCCTGGAGTCTCCGGGGAGGGGCAGAAACGCTGTAT. This encodes CAWSLRGGAETLY. The whole CDR3 protein is CAWSLRGGAETLYF.

In its sample, this clone was seen a few times. The genes are named according to mouse. Coverage ceases 1 residue before the CDR3 finishes, and the germline J gene fills in the end. The gene calls are TRBV26 and TRBJ1-5; D might be TRBD1 (6 bases). Trimming pared 5 bases from V and 7 bases from J, leaving 12 bases between. This CDR3 has 13 amino acids. Germline V gene data show CDR1 as KGHPV and CDR2 as FQNQEV (reference sequence). The CDR3 DNA, read in part, is TGTGCCAGCAGTTTCCGGGACATACAGGCTCCGCTT. This encodes CASSFRDIQAPL. The entire CDR3 reads CASSFRDIQAPLF.

Of note for this clone: The gene names given are mouse names. This chain's CDR3 is CASSQAPDRTNTEVFF. Partial CDR3 DNA: TGTGCCAGCAGCCAAGCCCCCGACAGGACAAACACAGAAGTCTTC. The chain combines TRBV5 with TRBJ1-1; the D gene is possibly TRBD1 (6 bases). The CDR3 end falls 1 residue outside the read, so it is completed with the germline J gene. This CDR3 has 16 residues. Trimming left V 1 base short and J 0 bases short, with 12 bases between. Germline V CDR1 and CDR2: LGHNA, YNLKQL (reference sequence).

Notes on this clone: Mouse names are used for the genes. The read falls 1 residue short of the CDR3 end, and the missing part is taken from the germline J gene. The chain is built from TRBV26 and TRBJ1-5; TRBD1 agrees at 9 bases. Trimming at V came to 4 bases and at J to 7 bases, leaving 5 bases not matched to a gene. The V gene's germline CDR1 is KGHPV and CDR2 FQNQEV (reference sequence). CDR3 length: 14 amino acids. CDR3 DNA, as far as it was read: TGTGCCAGCAGTCCACAGGGGGCTCGGCAGGCTCCGCTT. Its protein product is CASSPQGARQAPL. The full CDR3 protein reads CASSPQGARQAPLF.